This T cell receptor (beta chain) originates from a study of blood T cell repertoires in COVID-19. The wider study: T cells, B-cell-depleted T cells, or PBMCs supplied cDNA or gDNA.

This CDR3 is 16 amino acids long. V lost 6 bases to trimming and J lost 5 bases; unmatched junction nucleotides: 14. Germline V lookup: CDR1 MNHNY, CDR2 SVGAGI (reference sequence). The assay was immunoSEQ multiplex PCR, and TCRdb's table has in-frame clones only and misses some. The data hold 150,000 to 200,000 clones, with approximately 79% observed a single time. Sequencing used peripheral blood. This chain connects TRBV6-6 to TRBJ2-7; 9 bases map to TRBD1. The TCR was taken from a woman aged 70-85 years with acute or convalescent COVID-19. CDR3 DNA: TGTGCCAGCAGCGACCGGGTTACAGGGGGCAATCACGAGCAGTACTTC. This sequence encodes CASSDRVTGGNHEQYF.